A selection of T cell receptor beta chains follows, all from one sample in a study of shared clonotypes between healthy human individuals. Data came from immunoSEQ multiplex PCR; TCRdb stores just in-frame clones and leaves some out. Here the sample spans about 510,000 clones, approximately 79% being singletons. Material for sequencing was PBMCs. The source is a woman between 40 and 55 years old in good health. Some clones in this sample may be carry-over from other donors' samples. Each CDR3 is given with its conserved first and last residue. The D gene is left open where the match is weak. Rows may omit the clone size; those that give it use once, few, many or a size class.

V gene	J gene	D gene	clone size	CDR3 protein	CDR3 DNA
TRBV19	TRBJ2-7	TRBD2	.	CASSIASGSNEQYF	TGTGCCAGTAGTATAGCTAGCGGGAGTAACGAGCAGTACTTC
TRBV5-4	TRBJ2-7	.	.	CASSASVGYEQYF	TGTGCCAGCAGCGCTAGCGTTGGCTACGAGCAGTACTTC
TRBV9	TRBJ1-5	TRBD1	.	CASSVDVGGGQPQHF	TGTGCCAGCAGCGTAGATGTAGGGGGCGGTCAGCCCCAGCATTTT
TRBV18	TRBJ2-5	.	.	CASSTGLTGETQYF	TGTGCCAGCTCAACAGGCCTTACGGGAGAGACCCAGTACTTC
TRBV19	TRBJ1-2	.	.	CASSIVSQYGYTF	TGTGCCAGTAGTATAGTTTCACAGTATGGCTACACCTTC
TRBV27	TRBJ2-1	TRBD2	few	CASSSPSGGTSGRSRYNEQFF	TGTGCCAGCAGTTCACCCAGCGGGGGGACTAGCGGGAGGTCTCGATACAATGAGCAGTTCTTC
TRBV9	TRBJ1-1	.	.	CASSNQVGTEAFF	TGTGCCAGCAGCAATCAGGTGGGCACTGAAGCTTTCTTT
TRBV28	TRBJ1-2	.	.	CASSSMGRVLLYTF	TGTGCCAGCAGCAGTATGGGCAGGGTGCTCTTGTACACCTTC
TRBV11-3	TRBJ1-6	.	once	CASSFRNNSPLHF	TGTGCCAGCAGCTTCAGAAATAATTCACCCCTCCACTTT
TRBV5-1	TRBJ2-5	.	.	CASSLGTLQETQYF	TGCGCCAGCAGCTTGGGGACTCTCCAAGAGACCCAGTACTTC
TRBV4-1	TRBJ2-7	TRBD1	.	CASSQAVGQGREQYF	TGCGCCAGCAGCCAAGCCGTAGGACAGGGCCGCGAGCAGTACTTC
TRBV18	TRBJ2-5	.	.	CASSPQTQETQYF	TGTGCCAGCTCACCACAAACCCAAGAGACCCAGTACTTC
TRBV4-3	TRBJ2-2	.	.	CASSQDRALAGELFF	TGCGCCAGCAGCCAAGATAGGGCCCTAGCGGGGGAGCTGTTTTTT
TRBV7-9	TRBJ2-1	TRBD2	.	CASSGPGLAGGTNEQFF	TGTGCCAGCAGCGGACCGGGACTAGCGGGAGGTACCAATGAGCAGTTCTTC
TRBV27	TRBJ2-1	.	.	CASRSWDLGNEQFF	TGTGCCAGCAGGTCTTGGGACTTGGGTAATGAGCAGTTCTTC
TRBV6-6	TRBJ2-6	.	.	CASTGANVLTF	TGTGCCAGCACCGGGGCCAACGTCCTGACTTTC
TRBV5-1	TRBJ1-1	TRBD1	.	CASSYQTGGGVTEAFF	TGCGCCAGCAGCTACCAGACAGGGGGCGGTGTCACTGAAGCTTTCTTT
TRBV28	TRBJ2-4	.	.	CASSPRVAKNIQYF	TGTGCCAGCAGCCCCAGGGTGGCCAAAAACATTCAGTACTTC
TRBV10-2	TRBJ1-1	.	.	CASSEQGGTEAFF	TGCGCCAGCAGTGAACAGGGTGGAACTGAAGCTTTCTTT
TRBV27	TRBJ2-7	TRBD2	few	CASSTSGESSYEQYF	TGTGCCAGCAGTACTAGCGGGGAGAGCTCCTACGAGCAGTACTTC
TRBV14	TRBJ1-1	.	.	CASSHWSGDGEAFF	TGTGCCAGCAGCCATTGGAGCGGGGACGGTGAAGCTTTCTTT
TRBV5-1	TRBJ2-7	.	.	CASSFYEQYF	TGCGCCAGCAGCTTTTACGAGCAGTACTTC
TRBV7-2	TRBJ2-1	.	.	CASSLGGSSSYNEQFF	TGTGCCAGCAGCTTAGGCGGCAGCAGCTCCTACAATGAGCAGTTCTTC
TRBV27	TRBJ1-2	.	few	CASSSLTGLGVGYTF	TGTGCCAGCAGTTCTCTCACCGGGCTCGGGGTAGGCTACACCTTC
TRBV6-1	TRBJ2-7	.	.	CASTEYPDGGYEQYF	TGTGCCAGCACGGAATACCCAGACGGAGGCTACGAGCAGTACTTC
TRBV6-1	TRBJ1-5	.	.	CASSESGGGQPQHF	TGTGCCAGCAGTGAATCCGGGGGCGGCCAGCCCCAGCATTTT
TRBV5-6	TRBJ2-7	TRBD2	.	CASSLTSGPLTYEQYF	TGTGCCAGCAGCTTGACTAGCGGGCCGCTCACCTACGAGCAGTACTTC
TRBV5-1	TRBJ2-3	TRBD1	few	CASSLQGSDTQYF	TGCGCCAGCAGCTTACAGGGGTCAGATACGCAGTATTTT
TRBV7-2	TRBJ2-5	.	.	CASSLAGASGTQYF	TGTGCCAGCAGCTTGGCCGGGGCTAGTGGGACCCAGTACTTC
TRBV19	TRBJ2-7	.	.	CASSIAGASYEQYF	TGTGCCAGTAGTATTGCAGGAGCCTCCTACGAGCAGTACTTC
TRBV6-9	TRBJ1-1	.	many	CASRTVPEAFF	TGTGCCAGCAGGACAGTTCCTGAAGCTTTCTTT
TRBV4-1	TRBJ2-2	.	.	CASSQVQGGELFF	TGCGCCAGCAGCCAAGTTCAGGGTGGGGAGCTGTTTTTT
TRBV5-3	TRBJ2-3	TRBD2	few	CARSFPLAGVTDTQYF	TGTGCCAGAAGCTTCCCCTTGGCGGGAGTCACAGATACGCAGTATTTT
TRBV5-4	TRBJ2-5	.	.	CASSYPGETQYF	TGTGCCAGCAGCTACCCAGGGGAGACCCAGTACTTC
TRBV27	TRBJ2-5	.	few	CASSQRQLFQETQYF	TGTGCCAGCAGTCAAAGACAGCTTTTCCAAGAGACCCAGTACTTC
TRBV4-1	TRBJ2-3	.	.	CASSSTPGGYTDTQYF	TGCGCCAGCAGCTCTACGCCGGGCGGCTACACAGATACGCAGTATTTT
TRBV27	TRBJ1-4	TRBD1	.	CASSFSRTGGEKLFF	TGTGCCAGCAGCTTCTCCCGGACAGGGGGTGAAAAACTGTTTTTT
TRBV29-1	TRBJ2-4	.	.	CSVDLDNKNIQYF	TGCAGCGTTGATTTGGACAACAAAAACATTCAGTACTTC
TRBV9	TRBJ2-1	.	.	CASSVVGDGGNEQFF	TGTGCCAGCAGCGTAGTGGGGGATGGGGGCAATGAGCAGTTCTTC
TRBV9	TRBJ2-3	.	.	CASSGGEGRGGTDTQYF	TGTGCCAGCAGCGGAGGCGAAGGGAGAGGGGGCACAGATACGCAGTATTTT
TRBV28	TRBJ2-3	.	.	CASGGGGFTDTQYF	TGTGCCAGCGGTGGGGGCGGATTCACAGATACGCAGTATTTT
TRBV27	TRBJ1-4	TRBD1	.	CASRGTATNEKLFF	TGTGCCAGCAGGGGGACAGCAACTAATGAAAAACTGTTTTTT
TRBV7-9	TRBJ2-5	TRBD2	.	CASSPWGGGETQYF	TGTGCCAGCAGCCCCTGGGGCGGGGGAGAGACCCAGTACTTC
TRBV4-2	TRBJ2-2	.	.	CASRHTGNWELFF	TGTGCCAGCAGACATACAGGGAATTGGGAGCTGTTTTTT